This is a list of T cell receptor beta chains from one sample in a study of CD8 T cells in Susac syndrome. TCRdb analysed the immunoSEQ multiplex PCR reads with MiXCR anew, one entry per CDR3 protein. The sample lists over 130,000 distinct CDR3 sequences, around 95% occurring once. The specimen sequenced was CD4+ T cells from PBMCs. These receptors were collected from a human donor with multiple sclerosis. The CDR3 runs from the conserved cysteine through the conserved F or W. The order of the fields is V gene, clone size, D gene, J gene, CDR3 protein, CDR3 DNA. A D gene is named only where the DNA matches it firmly. The size entry is marked missing in some rows and otherwise reads once, few, many or a size class.

>TRBV28|-|TRBD1|TRBJ1-5
CASSLGQGGSNQPQHF
TGTGCCAGCAGTCTCGGACAGGGAGGAAGCAATCAGCCCCAGCATTTT
>TRBV27|once|-|TRBJ2-2
CASLPPGLGRTGELFF
TGTGCCAGCCTTCCCCCGGGGCTTGGGCGAACCGGGGAGCTGTTTTTT
>TRBV15|-|-|TRBJ2-5
CATSRENRAAQYF
TGTGCCACCAGCAGAGAGAATAGAGCGGCCCAGTACTTC
>TRBV20-1|-|TRBD1|TRBJ2-3
CSATGTGRPDTQYF
TGCAGTGCTACCGGGACAGGGCGACCAGATACGCAGTATTTT
>TRBV5-1|-|-|TRBJ2-1
CASAQAGSSYNEQFF
TGCGCCAGCGCCCAGGCGGGGAGCTCCTACAATGAGCAGTTCTTC
>TRBV6-1|-|-|TRBJ2-3
CASSAQGSDTQYF
TGTGCCAGCAGTGCTCAGGGTTCAGATACGCAGTATTTT
>TRBV6-5|-|-|TRBJ2-7
CASSYSSLAVERGEQYF
TGTGCCAGCAGTTACTCGAGCCTAGCTGTGGAAAGAGGCGAGCAGTACTTC
>TRBV28|-|-|TRBJ2-7
CASRTGTYEQYF
TGTGCCAGCAGAACCGGGACCTACGAGCAGTACTTC
>TRBV29-1|-|-|TRBJ1-1
CSVNLRTPNTEAFF
TGCAGCGTTAACCTCAGGACACCGAACACTGAAGCTTTCTTT
>TRBV20-1|once|-|TRBJ2-2
CSARDSQNTGELFF
TGCAGTGCTAGAGACTCGCAGAACACCGGGGAGCTGTTTTTT
>TRBV27|-|-|TRBJ2-7
CASEHRALYEQYF
TGTGCCAGCGAACACCGGGCCCTCTACGAGCAGTACTTC
>TRBV29-1|-|TRBD2|TRBJ2-1
CSLRAGGPEEQFF
TGCAGTCTAAGAGCGGGAGGGCCGGAGGAGCAGTTCTTC
>TRBV4-3|-|-|TRBJ1-2
CASSHNQGYGYTF
TGCGCCAGCAGCCATAACCAGGGGTATGGCTACACCTTC
>TRBV6-5|-|-|TRBJ1-5
CASSYSDSQPQHF
TGTGCCAGCAGTTACTCTGACAGTCAGCCCCAGCATTTT
>TRBV24-1|-|-|TRBJ2-3
CATAGLSDTQYF
TGTGCCACCGCCGGACTGTCCGATACGCAGTATTTT
>TRBV20-1|-|-|TRBJ1-5
CSARDPNVFGVASNQPQHF
TGCAGTGCTAGAGATCCCAATGTTTTCGGGGTTGCGAGCAATCAGCCCCAGCATTTT
>TRBV7-9|-|TRBD1|TRBJ1-1
CASSNRTGSYTEAFF
TGTGCCAGCAGCAATCGGACAGGGAGTTACACTGAAGCTTTCTTT
>TRBV10-3|-|TRBD2|TRBJ2-5
CASAGGGGETQYF
TGTGCTTCGGCGGGGGGCGGTGGAGAGACCCAGTACTTC
>TRBV20-1|-|TRBD1|TRBJ2-3
CSANHLQGMADTQYF
TGCAGTGCTAACCACCTACAGGGGATGGCAGATACGCAGTATTTT
>TRBV27|few|TRBD1|TRBJ2-7
CASSLMGQGLYEQYF
TGTGCCAGCAGTTTAATGGGACAGGGGCTTTACGAGCAGTACTTC
>TRBV27|-|TRBD1|TRBJ1-2
CASSFNQGAFTF
TGTGCCAGCAGTTTCAATCAGGGGGCTTTCACCTTC
>TRBV6-1|-|-|TRBJ1-1
CASSEGRVRGTEAFF
TGTGCCAGCAGTGAAGGCAGGGTGAGGGGCACTGAAGCTTTCTTT
>TRBV23-1|-|TRBD1|TRBJ1-2
CASKESRGQPLFYYGYTF
TGCGCCAGCAAAGAATCAAGGGGGCAACCTCTCTTTTACTATGGCTACACCTTC
>TRBV27|-|-|TRBJ2-3
CASSYLGTDTQYF
TGTGCCAGCAGTTACCTTGGCACAGATACGCAGTATTTT
>TRBV20-1|-|-|TRBJ1-2
CSARDPARELWGYTF
TGCAGTGCTAGAGATCCCGCCAGGGAGTTGTGGGGCTACACCTTC
>TRBV7-9|-|-|TRBJ1-2
CASSLADLYGYTF
TGTGCCAGCAGCTTGGCAGATCTCTATGGCTACACCTTC
>TRBV9|-|-|TRBJ2-5
CASSVAERGETQYF
TGTGCCAGCAGCGTAGCCGAGAGGGGAGAGACCCAGTACTTC
>TRBV29-1|-|-|TRBJ2-7
CSVKKDRAYEQYF
TGCAGCGTCAAAAAGGACCGCGCCTACGAGCAGTACTTC
>TRBV3-1|-|TRBD1|TRBJ2-7
CASSQDPSTGGLNF
TGTGCCAGCAGCCAAGATCCTTCGACAGGGGGGTTAAACTTC
>TRBV9|-|-|TRBJ1-2
CASSVTGGSNYGYTF
TGTGCCAGCAGCGTAACGGGGGGATCTAACTATGGCTACACCTTC
>TRBV12-3/TRBV12-4|-|-|TRBJ2-5
CASSLPPRETQYF
TGTGCCAGCAGTCTACCGCCTCGGGAGACCCAGTACTTC
>TRBV27|-|-|TRBJ2-6
CATRGGANVLTF
TGTGCCACACGGGGGGGGGCCAACGTCCTGACTTTC
>TRBV7-9|once|-|TRBJ2-3
CASSLTATTDTQYF
TGTGCCAGCAGCTTGACAGCCACCACAGATACGCAGTATTTT
>TRBV28|-|TRBD1|TRBJ2-3
CASTHRGTTDTQYF
TGTGCCAGCACTCACAGGGGGACGACAGATACGCAGTATTTT
>TRBV21-1|-|-|TRBJ2-1
CASSKFTPCGTYNEQFF
TGTGCCAGCAGCAAATTCACTCCATGTGGCACCTACAATGAGCAGTTCTTC